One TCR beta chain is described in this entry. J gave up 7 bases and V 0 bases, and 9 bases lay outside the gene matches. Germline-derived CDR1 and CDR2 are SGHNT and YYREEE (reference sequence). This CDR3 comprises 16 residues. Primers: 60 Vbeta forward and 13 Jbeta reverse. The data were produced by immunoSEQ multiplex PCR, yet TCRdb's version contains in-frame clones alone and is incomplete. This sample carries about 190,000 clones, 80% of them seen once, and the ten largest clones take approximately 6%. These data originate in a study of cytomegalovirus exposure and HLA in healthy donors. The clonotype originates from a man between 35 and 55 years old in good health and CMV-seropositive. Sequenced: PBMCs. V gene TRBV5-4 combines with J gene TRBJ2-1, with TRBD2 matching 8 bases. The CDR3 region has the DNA TGTGCCAGCAGCTTGGGCTCCGGGGGGGCCCGTAATGAGCAGTTCTTC. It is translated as CASSLGSGGARNEQFF.